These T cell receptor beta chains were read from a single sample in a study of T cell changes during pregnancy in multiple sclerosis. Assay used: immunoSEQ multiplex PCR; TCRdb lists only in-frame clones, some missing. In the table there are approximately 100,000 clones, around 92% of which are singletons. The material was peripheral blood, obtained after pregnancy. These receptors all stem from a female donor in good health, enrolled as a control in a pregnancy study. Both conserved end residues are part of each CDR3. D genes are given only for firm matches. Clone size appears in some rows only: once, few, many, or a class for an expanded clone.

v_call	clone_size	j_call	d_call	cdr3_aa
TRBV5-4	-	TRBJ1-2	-	CASSLGLYYGYTF
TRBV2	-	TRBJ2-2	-	CASGLLNTGELFF
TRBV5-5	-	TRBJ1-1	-	CASTIRDTEAFF
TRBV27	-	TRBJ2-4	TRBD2	CASSIVRTSGMAAKNIQYF
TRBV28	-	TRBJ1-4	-	CASSETGLGEKLFF
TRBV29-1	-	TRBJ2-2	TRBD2	CSVEDLAGGLNTGELFF
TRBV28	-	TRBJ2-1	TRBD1	CASSFLGQVYNEQFF
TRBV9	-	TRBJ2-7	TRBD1	CASSAPGQGIEQYF
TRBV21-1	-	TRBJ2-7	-	CASNRTSGRHYEQYF
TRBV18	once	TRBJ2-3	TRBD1	CASSTTGTGVGDTQYF
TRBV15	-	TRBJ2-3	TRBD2	CATSRGLAGEGFLTDTQYF
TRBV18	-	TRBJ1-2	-	CASSDSFYSDGYTF
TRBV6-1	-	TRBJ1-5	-	CASRTGHNQPQHF
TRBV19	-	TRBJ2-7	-	CASRPRESPFGEQYF
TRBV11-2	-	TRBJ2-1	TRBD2	CASSFRGVTSGYNEQFF
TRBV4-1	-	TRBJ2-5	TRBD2	CASSQVGTSWGETQYF
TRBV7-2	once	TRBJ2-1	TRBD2	CASSSVGGSKDEQFF
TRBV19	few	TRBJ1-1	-	CASSPQGNTEAFF
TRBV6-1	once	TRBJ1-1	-	CASTSVTEAFF
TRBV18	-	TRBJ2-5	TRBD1	CASSPHTGTEETQYF
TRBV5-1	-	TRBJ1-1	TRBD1	CASKTGDNTEAFF
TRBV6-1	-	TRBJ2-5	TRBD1	CASSVGTGGVETQYF
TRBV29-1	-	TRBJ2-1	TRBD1	CSVGFDRDNDNEQFF
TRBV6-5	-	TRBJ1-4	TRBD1	CASSAGQGSNEKLFF
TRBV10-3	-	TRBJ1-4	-	CAIRDSPNEKLFF
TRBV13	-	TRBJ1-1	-	CASSQLTDRTEAFF
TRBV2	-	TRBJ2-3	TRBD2	CASSRLRLADYTDTQYF
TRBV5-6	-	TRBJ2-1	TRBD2	CASSLVGGSSYNEQFF
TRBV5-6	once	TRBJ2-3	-	CASSDTTGVFGADTQYF
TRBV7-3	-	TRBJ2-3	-	CASSLMASDTQYF
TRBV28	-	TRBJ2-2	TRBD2	CATPGLANTGELFF
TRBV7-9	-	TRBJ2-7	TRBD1	CASSLVTGGRYEQYF
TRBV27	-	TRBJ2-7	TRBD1	CASTGQGRDEQYF
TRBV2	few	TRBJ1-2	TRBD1	CASSDRTGYGYTF
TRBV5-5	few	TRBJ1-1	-	CASSYLRTNTEAFF
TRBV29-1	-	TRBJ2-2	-	CSVGSMTGELFF
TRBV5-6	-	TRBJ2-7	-	CASSLAEGLHYEQYF
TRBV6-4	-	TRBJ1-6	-	CASSESQGSSPLHF